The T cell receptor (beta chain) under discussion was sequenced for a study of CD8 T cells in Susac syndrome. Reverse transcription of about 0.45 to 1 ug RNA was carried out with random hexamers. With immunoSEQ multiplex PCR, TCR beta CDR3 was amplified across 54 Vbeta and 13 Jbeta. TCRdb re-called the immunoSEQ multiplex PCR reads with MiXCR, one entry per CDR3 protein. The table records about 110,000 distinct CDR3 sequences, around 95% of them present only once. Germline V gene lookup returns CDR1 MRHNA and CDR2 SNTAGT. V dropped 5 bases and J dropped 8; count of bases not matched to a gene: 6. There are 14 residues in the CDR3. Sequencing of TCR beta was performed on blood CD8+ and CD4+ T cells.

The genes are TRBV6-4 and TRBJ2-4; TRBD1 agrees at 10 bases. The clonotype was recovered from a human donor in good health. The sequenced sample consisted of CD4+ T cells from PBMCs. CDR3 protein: CASSRTGTGDIQYF. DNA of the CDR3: TGTGCCAGCAGTCGTACCGGGACAGGGGACATTCAGTACTTC.